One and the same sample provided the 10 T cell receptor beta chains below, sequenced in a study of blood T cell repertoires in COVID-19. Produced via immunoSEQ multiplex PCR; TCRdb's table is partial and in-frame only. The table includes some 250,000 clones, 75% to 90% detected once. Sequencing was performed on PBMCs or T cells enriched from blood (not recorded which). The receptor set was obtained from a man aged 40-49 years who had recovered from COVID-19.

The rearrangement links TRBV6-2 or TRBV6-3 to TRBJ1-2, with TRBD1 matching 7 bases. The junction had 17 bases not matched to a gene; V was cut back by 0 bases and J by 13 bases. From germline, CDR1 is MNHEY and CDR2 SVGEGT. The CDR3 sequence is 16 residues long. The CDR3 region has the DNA TGTGCCAGCAGTTACTCGCCGACAGGGTTAACGTTGGTTGGCACCTTC. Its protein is CASSYSPTGLTLVGTF.

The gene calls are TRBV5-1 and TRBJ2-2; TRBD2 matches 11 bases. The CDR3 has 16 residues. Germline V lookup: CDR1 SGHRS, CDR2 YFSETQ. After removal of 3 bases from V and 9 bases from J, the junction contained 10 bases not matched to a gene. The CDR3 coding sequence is TGCGCCAGCAGCTCTAGACTAGCGGGGAGAACCAGGGAGCTGTTTTTT. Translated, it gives CASSSRLAGRTRELFF.

The CDR3 bases are TGTGCCAGCAGTGGGGTCCGCACAGGCTCCTACGAGCAGTACTTC. Protein sequence: CASSGVRTGSYEQYF. The chain recombines TRBV2 with TRBJ2-7; D might be TRBD1 (5 bases). Per the germline V gene, CDR1 is SNHLY and CDR2 is FYNNEI. The CDR3 runs to 15 residues. The V and J ends lost 4 bases and 0 bases respectively, with 13 bases between them. Combining the CDR3 with reference TRBV2 and TRBJ2-7 gives the whole variable domain EPEVTQTPSHQVTQMGQEVILRCVPISNHLYFYWYRQILGQKVEFLVSFYNNEISEKSEIFDDQFSVERPDGSNFTLKIRSTKLEDSAMYFCASSGVRTGSYEQYFGPGTRLTVT.

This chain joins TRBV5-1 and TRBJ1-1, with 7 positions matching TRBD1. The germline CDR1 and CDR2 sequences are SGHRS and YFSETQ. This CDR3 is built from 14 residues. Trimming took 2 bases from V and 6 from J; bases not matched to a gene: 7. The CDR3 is CASSFEQGSAEAFF. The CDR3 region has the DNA TGCGCCAGCAGCTTCGAACAGGGGTCCGCTGAAGCTTTCTTT. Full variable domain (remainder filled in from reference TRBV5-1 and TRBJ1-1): KAGVTQTPRYLIKTRGQQVTLSCSPISGHRSVSWYQQTPGQGLQFLFEYFSETQRNKGNFPGRFSGRQFSNSRSEMNVSTLELGDSALYLCASSFEQGSAEAFFGQGTRLTVV.

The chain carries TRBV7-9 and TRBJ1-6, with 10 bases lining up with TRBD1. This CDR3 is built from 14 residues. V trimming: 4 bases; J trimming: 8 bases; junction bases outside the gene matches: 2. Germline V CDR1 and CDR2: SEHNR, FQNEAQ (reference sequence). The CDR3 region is CASSSGTGDSPLHF. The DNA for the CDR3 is TGTGCCAGCAGCTCCGGGACAGGGGATTCACCCCTCCACTTT.

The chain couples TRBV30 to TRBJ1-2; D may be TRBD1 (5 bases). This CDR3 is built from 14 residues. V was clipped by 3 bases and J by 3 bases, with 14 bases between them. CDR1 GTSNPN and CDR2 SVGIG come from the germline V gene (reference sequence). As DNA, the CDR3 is TGTGCCTGGAGAGGGCAGGGTTTGGACTATGGCTACACCTTC. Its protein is CAWRGQGLDYGYTF.

The CDR3 is CASSPRGGSYNEQFF. The CDR3 nucleotides read TGTGCCAGCAGTCCCCGGGGGGGCTCCTACAATGAGCAGTTCTTC. This chain joins TRBV27 and TRBJ2-1, with 8 bases identical to TRBD2. Germline V gene data show CDR1 as MNHEY and CDR2 as SMNVEV (reference sequence). This CDR3 comprises 15 residues. Losses at the gene ends were 5 bases for V and 0 bases for J; bases not matched to a gene: 3.

This CDR3 is CASSLDRVLIYEQYF. The CDR3 coding sequence is TGTGCCAGCAGTTTAGACAGGGTCCTTATCTACGAGCAGTACTTC. The V call is TRBV27, the J call TRBJ2-7; TRBD1 matches 7 bases. V was pared by 2 bases and J by 3 bases, with 7 bases of the junction left unmatched. The germline V gene has CDR1 MNHEY and CDR2 SMNVEV (reference sequence). The CDR3 is 15 amino acids.

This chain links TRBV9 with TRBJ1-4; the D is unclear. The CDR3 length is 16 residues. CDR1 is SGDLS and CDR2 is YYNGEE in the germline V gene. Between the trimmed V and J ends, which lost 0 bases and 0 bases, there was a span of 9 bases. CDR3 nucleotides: TGTGCCAGCAGCGTAGGGAGGGTTGCAACTAATGAAAAACTGTTTTTT. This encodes CASSVGRVATNEKLFF.

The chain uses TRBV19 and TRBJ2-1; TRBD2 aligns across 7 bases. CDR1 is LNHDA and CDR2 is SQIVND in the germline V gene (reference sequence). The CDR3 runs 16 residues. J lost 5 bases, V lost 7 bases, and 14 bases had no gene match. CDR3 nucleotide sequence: TGTGCCAGTACCAACCTCATCGGACTAGGTAACAATGAGCAGTTCTTC. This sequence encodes CASTNLIGLGNNEQFF.